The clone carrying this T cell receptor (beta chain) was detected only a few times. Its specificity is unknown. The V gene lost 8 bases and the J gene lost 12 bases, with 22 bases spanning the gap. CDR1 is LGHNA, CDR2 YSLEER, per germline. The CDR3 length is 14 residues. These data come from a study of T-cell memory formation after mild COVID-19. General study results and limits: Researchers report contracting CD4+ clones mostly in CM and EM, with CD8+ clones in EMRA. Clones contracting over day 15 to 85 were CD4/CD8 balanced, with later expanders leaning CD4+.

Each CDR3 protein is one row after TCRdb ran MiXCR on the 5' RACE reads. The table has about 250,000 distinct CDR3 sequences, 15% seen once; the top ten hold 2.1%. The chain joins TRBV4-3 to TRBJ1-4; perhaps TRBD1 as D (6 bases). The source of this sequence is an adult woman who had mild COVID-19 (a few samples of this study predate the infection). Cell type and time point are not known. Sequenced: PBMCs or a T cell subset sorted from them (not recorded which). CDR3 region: CASGRGRTQVELFF. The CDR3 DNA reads TGCGCCAGCGGCAGGGGCAGGACCCAAGTAGAACTGTTTTTT.